The clone carrying this T cell receptor beta chain was seen more than once but under ten times. The data belong to a study of HIV-infected patients and healthy controls. This CDR3 has 13 amino acids. V was trimmed by 8 bases and J by 0 bases, leaving 8 bases between them. Per the germline V gene, CDR1 is MNHEY and CDR2 is SVGEGT. TCRdb re-called the 5' RACE reads with MiXCR, one entry per CDR3 protein. The sample lists around 64,000 distinct CDR3 sequences, 16% occurring once. This receptor was taken from a human donor in good health. The sample was CD4+ T cells from blood. This rearrangement joins TRBV6-2 or TRBV6-3 to TRBJ2-1, with no clear D. CDR3 bases: TGTGCCAGCCGCGTGAGCTCCTACAATGAGCAGTTCTTC. It translates to CASRVSSYNEQFF.